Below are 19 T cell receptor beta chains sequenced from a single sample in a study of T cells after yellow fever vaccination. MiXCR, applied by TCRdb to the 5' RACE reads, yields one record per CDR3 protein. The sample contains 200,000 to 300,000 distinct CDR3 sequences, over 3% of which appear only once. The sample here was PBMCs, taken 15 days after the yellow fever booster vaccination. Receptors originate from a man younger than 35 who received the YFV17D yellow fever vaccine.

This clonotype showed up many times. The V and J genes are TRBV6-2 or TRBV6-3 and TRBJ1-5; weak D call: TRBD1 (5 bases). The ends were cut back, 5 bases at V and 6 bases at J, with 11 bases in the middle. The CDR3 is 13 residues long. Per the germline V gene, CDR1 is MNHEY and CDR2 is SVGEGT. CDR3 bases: TGTGCCAGCAGTACGGGGCGGGGTCAGCCCCAGCATTTT. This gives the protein CASSTGRGQPQHF.

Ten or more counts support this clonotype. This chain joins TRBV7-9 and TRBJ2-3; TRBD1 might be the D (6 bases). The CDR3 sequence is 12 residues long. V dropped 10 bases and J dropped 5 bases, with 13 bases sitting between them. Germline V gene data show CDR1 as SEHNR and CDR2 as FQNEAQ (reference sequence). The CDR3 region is CAIGQIQDTQYF. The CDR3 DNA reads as TGTGCCATCGGACAGATCCAAGATACGCAGTATTTT.

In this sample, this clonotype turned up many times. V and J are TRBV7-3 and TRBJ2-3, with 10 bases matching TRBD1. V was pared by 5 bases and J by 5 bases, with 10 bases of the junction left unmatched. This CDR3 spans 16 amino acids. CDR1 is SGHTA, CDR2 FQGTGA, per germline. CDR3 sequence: CASSLSGTGVLDTQYF. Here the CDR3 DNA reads TGTGCCAGCAGCCTCTCCGGGACAGGGGTTTTAGATACGCAGTATTTT.

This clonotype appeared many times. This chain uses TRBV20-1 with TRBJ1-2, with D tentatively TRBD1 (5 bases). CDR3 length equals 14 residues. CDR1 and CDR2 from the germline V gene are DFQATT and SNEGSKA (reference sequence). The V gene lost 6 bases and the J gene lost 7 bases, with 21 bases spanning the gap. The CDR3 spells CSAAGGAETGGYTF. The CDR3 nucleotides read TGCAGTGCGGCAGGCGGGGCCGAGACTGGTGGCTACACCTTC.

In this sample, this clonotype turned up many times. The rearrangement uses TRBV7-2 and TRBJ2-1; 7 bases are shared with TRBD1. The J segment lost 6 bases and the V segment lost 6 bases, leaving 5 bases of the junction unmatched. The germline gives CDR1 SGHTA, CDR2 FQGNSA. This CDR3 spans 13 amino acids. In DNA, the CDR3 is TGTGCCAGCAGATTCGCAGGGGGCAATGAGCAGTTCTTC. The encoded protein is CASRFAGGNEQFF.

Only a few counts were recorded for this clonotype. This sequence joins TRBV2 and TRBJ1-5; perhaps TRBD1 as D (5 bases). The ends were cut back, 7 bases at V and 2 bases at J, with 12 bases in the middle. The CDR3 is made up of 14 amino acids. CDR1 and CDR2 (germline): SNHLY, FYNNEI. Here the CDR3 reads CASNGGVGNQPQHF. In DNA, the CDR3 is TGTGCCAGCAATGGAGGGGTTGGCAATCAGCCCCAGCATTTT.

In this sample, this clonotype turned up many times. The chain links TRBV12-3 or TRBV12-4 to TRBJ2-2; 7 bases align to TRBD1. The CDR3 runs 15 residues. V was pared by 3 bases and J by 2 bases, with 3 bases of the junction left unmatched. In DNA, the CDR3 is TGTGCCAGCAGTTTTGGGACAGACAACACCGGGGAGCTGTTTTTT. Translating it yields CASSFGTDNTGELFF.

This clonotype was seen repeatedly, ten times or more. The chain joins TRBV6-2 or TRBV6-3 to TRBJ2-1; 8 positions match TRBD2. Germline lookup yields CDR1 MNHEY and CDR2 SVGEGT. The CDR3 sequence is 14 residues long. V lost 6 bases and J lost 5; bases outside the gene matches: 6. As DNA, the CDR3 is TGTGCCAGCAGCCAGACTAGCGCTGACAATGAGCAGTTCTTC. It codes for CASSQTSADNEQFF.

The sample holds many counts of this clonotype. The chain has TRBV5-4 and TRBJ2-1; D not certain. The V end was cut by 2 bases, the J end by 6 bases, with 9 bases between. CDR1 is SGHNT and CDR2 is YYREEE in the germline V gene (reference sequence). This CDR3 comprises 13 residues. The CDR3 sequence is CASSFTGRNEQFF. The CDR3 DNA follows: TGTGCCAGCAGCTTTACGGGCCGCAATGAGCAGTTCTTC.

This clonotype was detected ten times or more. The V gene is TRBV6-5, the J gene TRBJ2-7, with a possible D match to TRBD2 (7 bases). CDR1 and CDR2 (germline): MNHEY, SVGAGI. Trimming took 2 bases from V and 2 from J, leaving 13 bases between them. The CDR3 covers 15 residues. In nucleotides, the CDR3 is TGTGCCAGCAGTTACCGGACGGGGGGCGCCTACGAGCAGTACGTC. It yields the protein CASSYRTGGAYEQYV.

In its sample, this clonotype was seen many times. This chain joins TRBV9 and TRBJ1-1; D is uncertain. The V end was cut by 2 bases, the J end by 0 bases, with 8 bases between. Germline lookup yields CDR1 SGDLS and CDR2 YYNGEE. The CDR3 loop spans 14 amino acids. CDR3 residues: CASSVGVMNTEAFF. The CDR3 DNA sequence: TGTGCCAGCAGCGTTGGGGTGATGAACACTGAAGCTTTCTTT.

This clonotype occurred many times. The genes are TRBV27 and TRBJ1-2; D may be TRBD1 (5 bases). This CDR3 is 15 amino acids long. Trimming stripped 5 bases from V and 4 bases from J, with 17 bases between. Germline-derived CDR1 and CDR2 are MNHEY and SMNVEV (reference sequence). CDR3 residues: CASSEIDRIGYGYTF. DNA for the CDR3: TGTGCCAGCAGTGAAATTGACAGAATCGGCTATGGCTACACCTTC.

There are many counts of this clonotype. The CDR3 nucleotides are TGTGCCAGCTCACCACCCGGCCCACGAGGCTATGGCTACACCTTC. It is translated as CASSPPGPRGYGYTF. The V gene is TRBV18, the J gene TRBJ1-2; no reliable D call. Trimming shortened V by 0 bases and J by 4 bases, and 12 bases separated the two germline ends. The CDR3 loop spans 15 amino acids. Germline CDR1 reads KGHSH; CDR2 reads LQKENI.

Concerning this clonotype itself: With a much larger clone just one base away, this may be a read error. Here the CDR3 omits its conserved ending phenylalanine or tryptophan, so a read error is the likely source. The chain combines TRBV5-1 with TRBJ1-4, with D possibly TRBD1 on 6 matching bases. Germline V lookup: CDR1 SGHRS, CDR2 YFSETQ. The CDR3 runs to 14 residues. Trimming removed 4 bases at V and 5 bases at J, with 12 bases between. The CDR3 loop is CASSQTGRNEKLFS. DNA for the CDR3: TGCGCCAGCAGCCAGACAGGACGGAATGAAAAACTGTTTTCT.

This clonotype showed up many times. CDR3 coding DNA: TGTGCCAGCAGTCTGAGACATCCGGGACAGGGGACCAGCTACACCTTC. Translating it yields CASSLRHPGQGTSYTF. The chain employs TRBV27 and TRBJ1-2; TRBD1 agrees at 10 bases. V was clipped by 5 bases and J by 9 bases; unmatched bases: 15. Germline V gene lookup returns CDR1 MNHEY and CDR2 SMNVEV (reference sequence). The CDR3 contains 16 residues.

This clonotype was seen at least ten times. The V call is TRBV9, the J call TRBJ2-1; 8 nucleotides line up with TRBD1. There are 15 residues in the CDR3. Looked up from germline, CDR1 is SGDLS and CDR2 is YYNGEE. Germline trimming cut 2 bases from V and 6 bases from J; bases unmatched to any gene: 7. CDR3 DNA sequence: TGTGCCAGCAGCGTTAGGGCAGGGGGCTTCAATGAGCAGTTCTTC. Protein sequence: CASSVRAGGFNEQFF.

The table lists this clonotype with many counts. CDR3 amino acids: CASSLGAGGGNEQFF. In DNA form, the CDR3 reads TGCGCCAGCAGCTTGGGAGCGGGGGGCGGGAATGAGCAGTTCTTC. The J gene is TRBJ2-1, the V gene TRBV5-1; the match to TRBD2 covers 9 bases. With 0 bases clipped from V and 7 bases from J, the junction kept 5 bases outside the gene matches. The CDR3 is 15 residues long. CDR1 is SGHRS, CDR2 YFSETQ, per germline. The whole variable domain, filled in from reference TRBV5-1 and TRBJ2-1, reads KAGVTQTPRYLIKTRGQQVTLSCSPISGHRSVSWYQQTPGQGLQFLFEYFSETQRNKGNFPGRFSGRQFSNSRSEMNVSTLELGDSALYLCASSLGAGGGNEQFFGPGTRLTVL.

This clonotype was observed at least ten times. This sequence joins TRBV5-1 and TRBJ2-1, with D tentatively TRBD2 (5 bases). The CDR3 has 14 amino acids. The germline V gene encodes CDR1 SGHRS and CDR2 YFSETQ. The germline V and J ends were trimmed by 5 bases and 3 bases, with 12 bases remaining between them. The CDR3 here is CASSPGVVYNEQFF. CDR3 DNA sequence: TGCGCCAGCAGTCCCGGGGTTGTCTACAATGAGCAGTTCTTC.

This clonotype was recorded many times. CDR3 DNA sequence: TGTGCCAGCAGAGAAGGACAGGGGACACCCCTCCACTTT. It codes for CASREGQGTPLHF. This chain links TRBV7-9 with TRBJ1-6; 9 nucleotides align to TRBD1. Germline CDR1 SEHNR, CDR2 FQNEAQ (reference sequence). This CDR3 region has 13 residues. Losses at the gene ends were 6 bases for V and 11 bases for J; bases not matched to a gene: 5.